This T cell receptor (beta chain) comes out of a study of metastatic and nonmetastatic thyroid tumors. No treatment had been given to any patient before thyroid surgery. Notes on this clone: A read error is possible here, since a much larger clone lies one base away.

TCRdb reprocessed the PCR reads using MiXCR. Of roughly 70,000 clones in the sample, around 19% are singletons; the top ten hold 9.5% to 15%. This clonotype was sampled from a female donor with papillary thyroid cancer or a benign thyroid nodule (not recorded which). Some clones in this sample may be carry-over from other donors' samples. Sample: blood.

The CDR3 loop reads CASSLSPGLETQYF. The CDR3 bases are TGTGCCAGCAGCTTATCGCCGGGCCTGGAGACCCAGTACTTC. The chain combines TRBV7-9 with TRBJ2-5; no definite D call. The CDR3 runs to 14 residues. Germline values: CDR1 SEHNR, CDR2 FQNEAQ (reference sequence). The germline V and J ends were trimmed by 2 bases and 5 bases, with 12 bases remaining between them.